This record concerns one T cell receptor (beta chain) sequence. Using its own MiXCR run on the RT-PCR reads, TCRdb lists one record per CDR3 protein. The sample has about 700,000 distinct CDR3 sequences; approximately 14% are singletons. The CDR3 loop spans 12 amino acids. The V end was cut by 6 bases, the J end by 12 bases, with 12 bases between. This receptor was obtained from a female donor in good health, serving as a healthy control. The rearrangement joins TRBV12-3 or TRBV12-4 to TRBJ1-6, with D uncertain. Sequenced: memory CD4+ T cells from blood. The CDR3 DNA follows: TGTGCCAGCAGCTTACCACCAGAACCCCTCCACTTT. It is translated as CASSLPPEPLHF.